The sequence of this TCR beta chain was determined in a study of T cell responses to AZD1222 COVID-19 vaccine (TCRdb year 2021). About the study as a whole: AZD1222 recipients with second doses at about 4 weeks or about 12 weeks were pooled, because spike-specific TCR depth and breadth did not differ between schedules. TCR sequencing covered some 240 trial participants: 200 to 210 given two doses of AZD1222 and about 26 given two doses of MenACWY control vaccine. Enrollment into the trials was organized by age into subgroups of 18-55, 56-69 and 70-plus years, and those subgroups contained roughly 160, 29 and 62 TCR-sequenced participants, respectively.

As for this clone: The antigen it recognizes is unknown. Per-base qualities were not stored, and no clone one base away is much larger.

Broad study findings and their caveats: Conclusions about previously exposed vaccinees are limited, since just five or six AZD1222 recipients were seropositive for SARS-CoV-2 at baseline. A significant rise in spike-specific TCR breadth and depth was observed after two AZD1222 doses relative to day 0 and relative to MenACWY recipients. The vaccine-associated CD4 TCRs covered the entire spike protein, and the dominant responses fell in regions 160-218 and 743-854. Because no day 14 peak-response samples were available, the repertoires could be characterized only after the peak T cell response. Participants were mostly white British and included more females than males, and it was suggested by the authors that clonal diversity may have been underestimated. Nearly half of unique spike-specific TCRs reportedly recognized epitopes outside regions mutated in the B.1.351 and B.1.1.7 variants. In the small 56-69-year group, the increase in depth fell short of significance, most likely because of low power.

Taken with the paper, the label for time point translates to: baseline before first vaccination. Vaccinee samples were obtained from the UK trials COV001 and COV002, which included a single-blind randomized controlled phase 2/3 trial of AZD1222 (ChAdOx1 nCoV-19) in healthy adults. Trial participant PBMC samples were collected at day 0 and day 28 after the second dose for TCRbeta chain sequencing. The CDR3 regions of human TCRbeta chains were subjected to immunosequencing. The authors' analysis ran thus. TCRs in the repertoires were matched against a reference library of SARS-CoV-2-specific TCRs that had been generated with the MIRA antigen-specificity platform. Breadth was defined as the fraction of unique TCRs that were SARS-CoV-2-associated, and depth was defined as the fraction of total T cells that were SARS-CoV-2-associated. Using the MIRA data, each spike-specific TCR was assigned both to the spike region to which the TCR was reactive and to a CD4 or CD8 class. Log10-transformed breadth and depth values were compared by one-way ANOVA with Sidak's multiple comparisons tests. In TCRdb, the immuneACCESS table is reduced to in-frame sequences with V and J assigned. These tables do not hold every clone; where another copy was compared, an unresolved V gene accounts for under half, and the others remain unexplained. The V and J calls and clone size were taken over from that table, and D and trimming were inferred from the DNA. The sample has about 83,000 clones on record, 80% to 90% of them singletons. The ten largest clones add up to roughly 31% of the sample.

The sequencing used peripheral blood, collected on day 0 of AZD1222 vaccination. This clonotype was obtained from an adult in good health.

The DNA reads TGCAGCGTTGAGTTTACTCTGTCACTTAGCTCCTACAATGAGCAGTTCTTC. It translates as CSVEFTLSLSSYNEQFF. The V gene is TRBV29-1 and the J gene is TRBJ2-1; there is no confident call for the D gene. The CDR3 runs 17 amino acids, cysteine and phenylalanine included. Solely the CDR3 DNA is kept, with 51 bases framed from the first base. The germline ends are 18 bases apart after V is trimmed by 3 bases and J by 0 bases. The germline V gene sets CDR1 to SQVTM and CDR2 to ANQGSEA.